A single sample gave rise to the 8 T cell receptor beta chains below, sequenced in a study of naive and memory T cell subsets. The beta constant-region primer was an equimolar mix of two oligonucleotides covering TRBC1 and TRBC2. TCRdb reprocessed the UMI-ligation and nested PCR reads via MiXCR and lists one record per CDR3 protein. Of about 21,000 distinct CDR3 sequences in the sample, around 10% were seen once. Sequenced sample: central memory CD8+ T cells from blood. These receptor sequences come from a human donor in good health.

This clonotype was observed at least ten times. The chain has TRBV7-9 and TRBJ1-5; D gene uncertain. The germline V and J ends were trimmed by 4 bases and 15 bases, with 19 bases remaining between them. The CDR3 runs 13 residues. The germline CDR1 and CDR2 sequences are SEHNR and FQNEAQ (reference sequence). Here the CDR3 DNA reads TGTGCCAGCAGCTCCGGAGCCGGGTACCGTAGGCATTTT. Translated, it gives CASSSGAGYRRHF. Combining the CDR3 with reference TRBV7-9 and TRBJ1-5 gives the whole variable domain DTGVSQNPRHKITKRGQNVTFRCDPISEHNRLYWYRQTLGQGPEFLTYFQNEAQLEKSRLLSDRFSAERPKGSFSTLEIQRTEQGDSAMYLCASSSGAGYRRHFGDGTRLSIL.

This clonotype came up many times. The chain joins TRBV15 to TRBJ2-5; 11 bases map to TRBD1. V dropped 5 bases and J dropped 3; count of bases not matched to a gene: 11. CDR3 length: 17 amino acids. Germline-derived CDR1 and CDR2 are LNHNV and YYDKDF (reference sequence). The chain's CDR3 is CATSPLPGDRGEETQYF. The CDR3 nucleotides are TGTGCCACCAGCCCCCTGCCTGGGGACAGGGGGGAAGAGACCCAGTACTTC.

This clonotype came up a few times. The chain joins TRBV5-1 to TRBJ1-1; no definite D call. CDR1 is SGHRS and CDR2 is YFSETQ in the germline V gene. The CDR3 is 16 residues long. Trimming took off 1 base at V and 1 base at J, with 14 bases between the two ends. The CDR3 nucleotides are TGCGCCAGCAGCTTGTTATTCGCCGGGGAGAACACTGAAGCTTTCTTT. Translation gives CASSLLFAGENTEAFF.

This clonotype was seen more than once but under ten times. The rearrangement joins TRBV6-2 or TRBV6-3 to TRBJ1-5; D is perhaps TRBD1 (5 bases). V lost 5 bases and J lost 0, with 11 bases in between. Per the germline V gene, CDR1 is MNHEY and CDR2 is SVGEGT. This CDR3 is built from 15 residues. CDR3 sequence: CASSNRQYSNQPQHF. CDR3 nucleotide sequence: TGTGCCAGCAGTAACCGACAGTATAGCAATCAGCCCCAGCATTTT.

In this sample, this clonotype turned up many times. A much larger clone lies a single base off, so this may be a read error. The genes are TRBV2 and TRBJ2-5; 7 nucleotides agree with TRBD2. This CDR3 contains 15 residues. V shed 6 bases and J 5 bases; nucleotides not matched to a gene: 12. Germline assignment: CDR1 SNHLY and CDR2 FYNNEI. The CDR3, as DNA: TGTGCCAGCAGCGCCGGACGAGCGGGATCGGAGACCCAGTACTTC. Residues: CASSAGRAGSETQYF.

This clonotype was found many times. In DNA, the CDR3 is TGCGCCAGCAGCCAAGATAAATTGGCGAGCCGGTCGGGGAATGAGCAGTTCTTC. Protein: CASSQDKLASRSGNEQFF. The chain recombines TRBV4-3 with TRBJ2-1, with TRBD2 as a possible D gene (5 bases). The germline CDR1 and CDR2 sequences are LGHNA and YSLEER. With 0 bases removed from V and 7 bases from J, the gap between germline ends came to 22 bases. CDR3 size: 18 residues.

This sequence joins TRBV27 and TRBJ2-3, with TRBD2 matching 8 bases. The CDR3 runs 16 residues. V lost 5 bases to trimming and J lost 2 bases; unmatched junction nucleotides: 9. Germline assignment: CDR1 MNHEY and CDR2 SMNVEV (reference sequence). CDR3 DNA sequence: TGTGCCAGCAGTGCTCGTGCGGGGGGATACACAGATACGCAGTATTTT. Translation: CASSARAGGYTDTQYF.

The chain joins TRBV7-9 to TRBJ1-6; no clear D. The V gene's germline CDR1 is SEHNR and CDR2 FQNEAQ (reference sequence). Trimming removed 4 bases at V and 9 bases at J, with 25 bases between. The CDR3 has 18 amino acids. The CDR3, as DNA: TGTGCCAGCAGCTCACCTATACGGACGGGAAATGAGGGTTCACCCCTCCACTTT. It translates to CASSSPIRTGNEGSPLHF.